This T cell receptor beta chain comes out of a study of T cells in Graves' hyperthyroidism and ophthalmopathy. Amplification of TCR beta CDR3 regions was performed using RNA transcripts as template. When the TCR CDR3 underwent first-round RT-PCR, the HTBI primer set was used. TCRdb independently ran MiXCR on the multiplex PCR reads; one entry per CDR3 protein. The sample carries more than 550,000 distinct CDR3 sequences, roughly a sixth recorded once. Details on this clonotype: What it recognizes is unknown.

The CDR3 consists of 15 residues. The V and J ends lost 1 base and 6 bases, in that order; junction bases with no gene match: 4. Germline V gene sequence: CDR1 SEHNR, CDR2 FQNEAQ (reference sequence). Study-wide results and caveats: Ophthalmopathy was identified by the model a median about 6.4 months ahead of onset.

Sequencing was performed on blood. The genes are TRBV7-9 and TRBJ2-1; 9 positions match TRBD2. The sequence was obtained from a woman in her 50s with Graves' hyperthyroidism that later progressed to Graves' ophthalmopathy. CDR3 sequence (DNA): TGTGCCAGCAGCTTAGTCGCTAGCGGGGTCAATGAGCAGTTCTTC. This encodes CASSLVASGVNEQFF.